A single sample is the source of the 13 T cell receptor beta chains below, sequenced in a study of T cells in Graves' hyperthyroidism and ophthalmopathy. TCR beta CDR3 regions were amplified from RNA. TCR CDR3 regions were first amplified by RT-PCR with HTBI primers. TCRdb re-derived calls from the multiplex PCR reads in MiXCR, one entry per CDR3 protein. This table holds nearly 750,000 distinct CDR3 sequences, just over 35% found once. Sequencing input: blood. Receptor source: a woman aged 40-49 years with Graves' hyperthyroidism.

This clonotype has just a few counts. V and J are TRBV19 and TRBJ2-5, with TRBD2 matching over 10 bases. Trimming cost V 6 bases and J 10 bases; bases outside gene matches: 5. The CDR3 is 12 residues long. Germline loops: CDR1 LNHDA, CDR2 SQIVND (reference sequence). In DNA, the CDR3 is TGTGCCAGTAGCGATAGCGGGGGGCTCCAGTACTTC. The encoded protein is CASSDSGGLQYF.

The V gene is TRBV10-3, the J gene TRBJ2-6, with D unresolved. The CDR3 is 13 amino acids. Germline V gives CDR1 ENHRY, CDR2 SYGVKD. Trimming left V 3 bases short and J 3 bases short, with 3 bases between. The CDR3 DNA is TGTGCCATCAGTGACCATGGGGCCAACGTCCTGACTTTC. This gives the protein CAISDHGANVLTF.

Written as DNA, the CDR3 is TGTGCCAGCAGCTCAGGACAGGGGGGGGATCAGCCCCAGCATTTT. Encoded protein: CASSSGQGGDQPQHF. The gene calls are TRBV7-9 and TRBJ1-5; 10 nucleotides agree with TRBD1. The CDR3 is 15 residues long. In germline, CDR1 is SEHNR, CDR2 FQNEAQ (reference sequence). V shed 4 bases, J shed 5 bases, and the junction held 5 bases outside the gene matches.

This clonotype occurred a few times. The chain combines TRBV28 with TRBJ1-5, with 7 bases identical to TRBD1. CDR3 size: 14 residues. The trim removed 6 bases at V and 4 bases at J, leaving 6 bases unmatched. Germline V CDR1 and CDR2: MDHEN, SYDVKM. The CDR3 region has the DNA TGTGCCAGCAGGCTGGGACAGCTTAATCAGCCCCAGCATTTT. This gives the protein CASRLGQLNQPQHF.

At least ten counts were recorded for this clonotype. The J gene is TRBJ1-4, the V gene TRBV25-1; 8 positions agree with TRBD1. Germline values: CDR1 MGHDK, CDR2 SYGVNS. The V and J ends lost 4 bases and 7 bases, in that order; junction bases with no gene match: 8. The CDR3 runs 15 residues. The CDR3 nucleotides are TGTGCCAGCAGTGCCCAGGACAGGGCGAGTGAAAAACTGTTTTTT. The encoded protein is CASSAQDRASEKLFF.

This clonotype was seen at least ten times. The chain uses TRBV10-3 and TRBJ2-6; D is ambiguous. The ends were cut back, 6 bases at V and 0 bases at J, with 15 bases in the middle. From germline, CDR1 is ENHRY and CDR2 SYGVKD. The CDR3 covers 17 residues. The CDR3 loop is CAISSGISFSGANVLTF. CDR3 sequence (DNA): TGTGCCATCAGCAGTGGCATTAGCTTCTCTGGGGCCAACGTCCTGACTTTC.

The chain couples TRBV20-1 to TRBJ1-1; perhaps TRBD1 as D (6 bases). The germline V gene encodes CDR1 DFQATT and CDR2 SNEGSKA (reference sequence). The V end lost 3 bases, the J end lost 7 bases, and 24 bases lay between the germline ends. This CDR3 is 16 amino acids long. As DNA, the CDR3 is TGCAGTGCTAGCGCCTCCCTGGGGGGGCACAGCGATGAAGCTTTCTTT. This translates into CSASASLGGHSDEAFF.

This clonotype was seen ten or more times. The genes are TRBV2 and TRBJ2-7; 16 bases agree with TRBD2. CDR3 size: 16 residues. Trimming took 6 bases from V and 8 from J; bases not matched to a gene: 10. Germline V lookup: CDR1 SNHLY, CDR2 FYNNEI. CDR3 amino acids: CASREGLAGGPVKQYF. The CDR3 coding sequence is TGTGCCAGCAGGGAGGGACTAGCGGGAGGGCCGGTTAAGCAGTACTTC.

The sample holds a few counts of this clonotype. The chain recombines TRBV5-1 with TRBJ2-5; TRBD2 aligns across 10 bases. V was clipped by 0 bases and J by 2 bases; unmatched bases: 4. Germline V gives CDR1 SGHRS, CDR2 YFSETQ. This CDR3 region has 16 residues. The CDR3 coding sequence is TGCGCCAGCAGCTTGGCAACTAGCGGGGAACAAGAGACCCAGTACTTC. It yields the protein CASSLATSGEQETQYF.

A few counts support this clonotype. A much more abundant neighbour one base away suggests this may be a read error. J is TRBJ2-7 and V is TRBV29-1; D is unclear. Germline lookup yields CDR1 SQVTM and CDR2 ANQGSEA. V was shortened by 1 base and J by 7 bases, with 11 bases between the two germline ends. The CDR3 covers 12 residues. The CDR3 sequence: CSVEGLFREQYF. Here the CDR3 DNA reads TGCAGCGTTGAAGGCCTCTTCAGGGAGCAGTACTTC.

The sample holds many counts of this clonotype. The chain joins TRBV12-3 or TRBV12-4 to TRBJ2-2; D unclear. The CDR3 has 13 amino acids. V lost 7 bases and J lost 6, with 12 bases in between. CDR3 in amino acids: CASTYLNSGELFF. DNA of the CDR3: TGTGCCAGCACCTACCTCAACTCCGGGGAGCTGTTTTTT.

Written as DNA, the CDR3 is TGCGCCAGCAGCCAAGATCTCGGGAGGGGCCACACCGGGGAGCTGTTTTTT. Its translation: CASSQDLGRGHTGELFF. V and J are TRBV5-1 and TRBJ2-2; 8 bases are shared with TRBD2. Germline values: CDR1 SGHRS, CDR2 YFSETQ. The ends lost 4 bases at V and 3 bases at J; junction bases unmatched: 11. The CDR3 has 17 residues.

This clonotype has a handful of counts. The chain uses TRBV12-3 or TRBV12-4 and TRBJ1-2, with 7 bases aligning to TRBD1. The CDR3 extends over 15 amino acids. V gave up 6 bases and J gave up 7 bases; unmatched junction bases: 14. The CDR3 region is CASSTDSRGPGGYTF. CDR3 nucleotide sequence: TGTGCCAGCAGCACCGACTCGAGGGGGCCGGGTGGCTACACCTTC.